This T cell receptor beta chain was obtained from a study of technical replicates of blood from several donors. Here immunoSEQ multiplex PCR was the method, and the copy in TCRdb shows in-frame clones only, minus some. The data hold roughly 65,000 clones, with over 80% observed a single time. There are 15 residues in the CDR3. Germline V gene lookup returns CDR1 LNHDA and CDR2 SQIVND (reference sequence). The trim removed 0 bases at V and 8 bases at J, leaving 6 bases unmatched. This clonotype originated in a human donor in good health. Some clones in this sample may be carry-over from other donors' samples. Input material: PBMCs. The V and J genes are TRBV19 and TRBJ1-4; TRBD1 matches at 7 bases. In DNA, the CDR3 is TGTGCCAGTAGTATAGACCACAGGGGAGGCGAAAAACTGTTTTTT. The encoded protein is CASSIDHRGGEKLFF.